Below, 7 T cell receptor beta chains from the same sample are listed, as sequenced in a study of T cell repertoires in MIS-A myocarditis. Some clones are missing from TCRdb's copy, which holds only in-frame ones; the method was immunoSEQ multiplex PCR. The sample holds 10,000 to 13,000 clones, roughly 83% seen once. The sequenced sample consisted of right ventricle heart tissue obtained at autopsy. These receptors all stem from a man between 18 and 35 years old with fulminant myocarditis from multisystem inflammatory syndrome in adults (MIS-A) after COVID-19.

This chain connects TRBV9 to TRBJ1-6; D not resolved. V lost 0 bases, J lost 5 bases, and 12 bases lay in between. The CDR3 runs to 16 residues. CDR1 and CDR2 from the germline V gene are SGDLS and YYNGEE. The CDR3 loop reads CASSVDSTPNNSPLHF. The CDR3, as DNA: TGTGCCAGCAGCGTAGATTCGACACCAAATAATTCACCCCTCCACTTT.

The chain carries TRBV4-3 and TRBJ2-3; tentatively, D is TRBD1 (5 bases). The CDR3 sequence is 14 residues long. V lost 4 bases, J lost 2 bases, and 10 bases lay in between. Germline loops: CDR1 LGHNA, CDR2 YSLEER. For the CDR3, the DNA is TGCGCCAGCAGCCTCGACAGCTACACAGATACGCAGTATTTT. It translates to CASSLDSYTDTQYF.

The J gene is TRBJ1-2, the V gene TRBV27, with a possible D match to TRBD1 (5 bases). This CDR3 comprises 15 residues. With 2 bases removed from V and 4 bases from J, the gap between germline ends came to 14 bases. CDR1 is MNHEY and CDR2 is SMNVEV in the germline V gene (reference sequence). CDR3 residues: CASSLARNGGYGYTF. The DNA of the CDR3 is TGTGCCAGCAGTTTAGCTAGAAATGGGGGCTATGGCTACACCTTC.

The V and J genes are TRBV19 and TRBJ1-2; 7 bases are shared with TRBD1. Unmatched junction bases numbered 8, after V lost 9 bases and J lost 4 bases. Germline assignment: CDR1 LNHDA and CDR2 SQIVND (reference sequence). There are 13 residues in the CDR3. This CDR3 reads CASAGTEFYGYTF. The CDR3 DNA is TGTGCCAGCGCCGGGACAGAATTCTATGGCTACACCTTC.

V usage is TRBV6-1 and J usage is TRBJ1-1, with 9 bases aligning to TRBD1. The CDR3 is made up of 14 amino acids. From germline, CDR1 is MNHNS and CDR2 SASEGT. V lost 3 bases and J lost 5; bases outside the gene matches: 4. The CDR3 is CASSDDRGSTEAFF. The CDR3 region has the DNA TGTGCCAGCAGTGATGACAGGGGGAGTACTGAAGCTTTCTTT.

The chain employs TRBV29-1 and TRBJ1-2; unclear D gene. The germline V gene encodes CDR1 SQVTM and CDR2 ANQGSEA. The CDR3 spans 12 residues. Trimming took 3 bases from V and 0 from J, leaving 5 bases between them. CDR3 loop: CSVDTANYGYTF. CDR3 bases: TGCAGCGTTGATACCGCTAACTATGGCTACACCTTC.

This chain uses TRBV5-1 with TRBJ1-4; possibly TRBD1 for D (5 bases). Between the trimmed V and J ends, which lost 2 bases and 8 bases, there was a span of 22 bases. Germline-derived CDR1 and CDR2 are SGHRS and YFSETQ. The CDR3 totals 17 residues. The CDR3 DNA reads TGCGCCAGCAGCTTACAAACCCGCCGGGACGCAGGAGAAAAACTGTTTTTT. Its protein product is CASSLQTRRDAGEKLFF.